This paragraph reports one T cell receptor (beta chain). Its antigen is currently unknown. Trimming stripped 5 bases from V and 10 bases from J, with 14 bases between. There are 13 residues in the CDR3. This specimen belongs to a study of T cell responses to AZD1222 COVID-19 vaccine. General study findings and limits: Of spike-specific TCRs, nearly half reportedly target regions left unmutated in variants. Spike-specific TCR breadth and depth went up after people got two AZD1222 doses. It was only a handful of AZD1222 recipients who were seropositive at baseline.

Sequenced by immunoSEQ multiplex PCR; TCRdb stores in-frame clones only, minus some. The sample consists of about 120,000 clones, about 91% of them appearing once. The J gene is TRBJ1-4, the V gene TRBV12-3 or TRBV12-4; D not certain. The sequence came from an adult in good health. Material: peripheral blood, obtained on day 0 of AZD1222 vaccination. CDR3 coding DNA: TGTGCCAGCAGTCCCCCAGGTGACGTAAAACTGTTTTTT. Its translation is CASSPPGDVKLFF.